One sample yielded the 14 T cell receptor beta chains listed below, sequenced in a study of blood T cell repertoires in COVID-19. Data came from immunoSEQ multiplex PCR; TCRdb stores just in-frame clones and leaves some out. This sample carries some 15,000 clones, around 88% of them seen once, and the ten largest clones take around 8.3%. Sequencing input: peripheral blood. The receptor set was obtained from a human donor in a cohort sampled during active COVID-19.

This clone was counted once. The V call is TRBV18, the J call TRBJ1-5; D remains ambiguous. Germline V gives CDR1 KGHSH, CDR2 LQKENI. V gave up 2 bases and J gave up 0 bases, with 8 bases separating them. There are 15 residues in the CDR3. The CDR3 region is CASSPSTDSNQPQHF. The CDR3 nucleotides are TGTGCCAGCTCACCATCAACAGATAGCAATCAGCCCCAGCATTTT.

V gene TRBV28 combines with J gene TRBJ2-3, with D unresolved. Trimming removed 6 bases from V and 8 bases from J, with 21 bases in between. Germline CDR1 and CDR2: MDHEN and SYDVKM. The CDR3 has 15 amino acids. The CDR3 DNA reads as TGTGCCAGCAGCGAAACGGCTACCTACACGGGTACGCAGTATTTT. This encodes CASSETATYTGTQYF. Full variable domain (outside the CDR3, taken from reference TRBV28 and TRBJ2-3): DVKVTQSSRYLVKRTGEKVFLECVQDMDHENMFWYRQDPGLGLRLIYFSYDVKMKEKGDIPEGYSVSREKKERFSLILESASTNQTSMYLCASSETATYTGTQYFGPGTRLTVL.

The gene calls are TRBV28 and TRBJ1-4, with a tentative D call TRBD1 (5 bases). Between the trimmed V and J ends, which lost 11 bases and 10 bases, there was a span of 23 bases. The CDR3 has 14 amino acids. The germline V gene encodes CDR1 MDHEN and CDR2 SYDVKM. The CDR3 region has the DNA TGTGCCCTACGGGACCGGGACTTTAAAGGAAAACTGTTTTTT. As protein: CALRDRDFKGKLFF.

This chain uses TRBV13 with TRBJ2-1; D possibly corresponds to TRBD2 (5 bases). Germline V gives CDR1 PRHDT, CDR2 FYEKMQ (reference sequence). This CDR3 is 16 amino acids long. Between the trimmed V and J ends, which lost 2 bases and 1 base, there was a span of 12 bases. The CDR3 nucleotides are TGTGCCAGCAGCTTACGGCGCCGGGATTCCTACAATGAGCAGTTCTTC. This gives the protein CASSLRRRDSYNEQFF.

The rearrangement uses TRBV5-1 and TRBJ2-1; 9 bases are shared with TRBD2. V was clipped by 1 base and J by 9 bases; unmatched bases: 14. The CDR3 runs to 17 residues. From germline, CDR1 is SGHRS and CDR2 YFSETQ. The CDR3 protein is CASSLSRGGLALAEQFF. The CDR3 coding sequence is TGCGCCAGCAGCTTGAGTCGGGGGGGACTAGCACTCGCTGAGCAGTTCTTC.

This CDR3 is CASSRGGFSTDTQYF. The CDR3 nucleotides are TGTGCCAGCAGCCGGGGGGGATTTAGCACAGATACGCAGTATTTT. This chain joins TRBV7-3 and TRBJ2-3; 8 positions agree with TRBD2. The CDR3 contains 15 residues. The V gene's germline CDR1 is SGHTA and CDR2 FQGTGA. V trimming: 5 bases; J trimming: 0 bases; junction bases outside the gene matches: 4.

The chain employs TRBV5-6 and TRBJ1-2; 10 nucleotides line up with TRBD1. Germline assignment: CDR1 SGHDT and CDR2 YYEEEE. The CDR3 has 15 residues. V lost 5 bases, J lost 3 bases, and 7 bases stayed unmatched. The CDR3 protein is CASRYRTGGYYGYTF. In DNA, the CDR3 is TGTGCCAGCAGATACCGGACAGGGGGGTACTATGGCTACACCTTC.

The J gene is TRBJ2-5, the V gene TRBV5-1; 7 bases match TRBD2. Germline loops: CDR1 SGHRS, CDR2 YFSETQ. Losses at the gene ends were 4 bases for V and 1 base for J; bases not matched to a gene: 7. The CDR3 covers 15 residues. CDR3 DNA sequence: TGCGCCAGCAGCAGCTCCCCTAGCGGCCAAGAGACCCAGTACTTC. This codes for CASSSSPSGQETQYF.

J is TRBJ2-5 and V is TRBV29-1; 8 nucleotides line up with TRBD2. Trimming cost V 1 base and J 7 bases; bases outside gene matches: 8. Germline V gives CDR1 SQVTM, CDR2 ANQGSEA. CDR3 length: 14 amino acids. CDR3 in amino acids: CSVEVWREAGTQYF. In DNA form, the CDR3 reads TGCAGCGTTGAAGTGTGGCGGGAGGCGGGGACCCAGTACTTC.

The CDR3 DNA reads TGTGCCAGCCCCCCTTCCGGGACAGGGCCCATTTCCTACGAGCAGTACTTC. It yields the protein CASPPSGTGPISYEQYF. The genes are TRBV28 and TRBJ2-7; 9 bases fit TRBD1. The CDR3 has 17 residues. The germline V gene has CDR1 MDHEN and CDR2 SYDVKM. The V segment lost 8 bases and the J segment 1 base; nucleotides outside the gene matches: 15.

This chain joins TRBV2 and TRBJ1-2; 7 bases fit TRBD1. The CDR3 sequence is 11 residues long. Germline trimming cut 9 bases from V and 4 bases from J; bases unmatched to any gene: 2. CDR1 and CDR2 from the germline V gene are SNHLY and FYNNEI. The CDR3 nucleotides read TGTGCCAGGACAGGGACCTATGGCTACACCTTC. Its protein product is CARTGTYGYTF.

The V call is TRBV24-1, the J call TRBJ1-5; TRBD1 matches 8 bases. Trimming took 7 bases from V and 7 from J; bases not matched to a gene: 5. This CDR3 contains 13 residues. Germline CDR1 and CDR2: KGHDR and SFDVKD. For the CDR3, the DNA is TGTGCCACCAGCGGGACAGGAGGACAGCCCCAGCATTTT. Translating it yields CATSGTGGQPQHF.

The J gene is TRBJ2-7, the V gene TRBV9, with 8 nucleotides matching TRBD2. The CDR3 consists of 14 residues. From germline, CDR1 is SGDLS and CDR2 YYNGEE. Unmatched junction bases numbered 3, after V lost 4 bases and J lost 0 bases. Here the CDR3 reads CASSSGTSSYEQYF. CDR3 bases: TGTGCCAGCAGCTCCGGGACTAGCTCCTACGAGCAGTACTTC.

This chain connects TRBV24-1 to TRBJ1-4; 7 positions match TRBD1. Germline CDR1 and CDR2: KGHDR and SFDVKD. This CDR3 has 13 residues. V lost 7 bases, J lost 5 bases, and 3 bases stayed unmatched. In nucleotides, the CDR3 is TGTGCCACCAGGGACAGGCAGAATGAAAAACTGTTTTTT. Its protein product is CATRDRQNEKLFF.